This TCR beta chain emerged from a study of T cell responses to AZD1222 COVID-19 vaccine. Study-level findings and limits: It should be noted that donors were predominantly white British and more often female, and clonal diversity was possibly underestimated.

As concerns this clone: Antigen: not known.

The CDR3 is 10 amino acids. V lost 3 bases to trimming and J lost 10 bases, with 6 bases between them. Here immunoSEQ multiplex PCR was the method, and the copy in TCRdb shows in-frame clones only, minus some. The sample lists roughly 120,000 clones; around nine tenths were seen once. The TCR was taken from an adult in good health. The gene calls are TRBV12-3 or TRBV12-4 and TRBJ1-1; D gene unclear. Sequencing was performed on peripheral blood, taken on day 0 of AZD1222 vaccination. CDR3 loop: CASSLRLAFF. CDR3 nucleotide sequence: TGTGCCAGCAGTTTGAGGTTAGCTTTCTTT.